The 18 T cell receptor beta chains presented below share a single source sample, sequenced in a study of blood T cell repertoires in COVID-19. Sequencing was performed with immunoSEQ multiplex PCR; in TCRdb, only in-frame clones are kept and a portion is missing. The sample includes some 110,000 clones, 75% to 90% of them seen just once. The sample taken for sequencing was peripheral blood. These receptors came from a human donor in a cohort sampled during active COVID-19.

The chain couples TRBV4-1 to TRBJ1-4, with D possibly matching TRBD1 (6 bases). The CDR3 is made up of 16 amino acids. V lost 2 bases and J lost 0, with 10 bases in between. Germline CDR1 reads MGHRA; CDR2 reads YSYEKL. CDR3 sequence reads: CASSQFQGPTNEKLFF. CDR3 sequence (DNA): TGCGCCAGCAGCCAATTCCAGGGGCCAACTAATGAAAAACTGTTTTTT.

This rearrangement joins TRBV7-9 to TRBJ2-7; 8 positions agree with TRBD2. The CDR3 runs to 14 residues. V lost 3 bases to trimming and J lost 2 bases; unmatched junction nucleotides: 3. Germline CDR1 is SEHNR and CDR2 is FQNEAQ (reference sequence). CDR3 nucleotides: TGTGCCAGCAGCTTGACTAGCGTGGCCTACGAGCAGTACTTC. It specifies CASSLTSVAYEQYF.

Here the CDR3 reads CASSLGTAVSSYEQYF. The CDR3 nucleotides read TGTGCCAGCAGCTTAGGGACAGCAGTAAGCTCCTACGAGCAGTACTTC. The rearrangement links TRBV7-2 to TRBJ2-7; D possibly corresponds to TRBD1 (6 bases). Trimming removed 1 base at V and 0 bases at J, with 13 bases between. This CDR3 is built from 16 residues. Germline V gene data show CDR1 as SGHTA and CDR2 as FQGNSA.

The rearrangement joins TRBV19 to TRBJ2-1; 14 nucleotides align to TRBD2. CDR3 length: 14 amino acids. After removal of 11 bases from V and 7 bases from J, the junction contained 7 bases not matched to a gene. From germline, CDR1 is LNHDA and CDR2 SQIVND (reference sequence). CDR3 sequence reads: CACKTSGRGNEQFF. CDR3 in DNA: TGTGCCTGCAAGACTAGCGGGAGGGGGAATGAGCAGTTCTTC.

The CDR3 coding sequence is TGTGCCAGCAGTTACCGGGGACAGGGGGCGATCCCTGAAGCTTTCTTT. Amino acids: CASSYRGQGAIPEAFF. The chain employs TRBV6-5 and TRBJ1-1; TRBD1 matches at 12 bases. The germline gives CDR1 MNHEY, CDR2 SVGAGI. V lost 2 bases, J lost 6 bases, and 7 bases stayed unmatched. The CDR3 covers 16 residues.

V usage is TRBV6-6 and J usage is TRBJ2-3; 12 nucleotides match TRBD2. V shed 6 bases, J shed 4 bases, and the junction held 2 bases outside the gene matches. Germline V lookup: CDR1 MNHNY, CDR2 SVGAGI (reference sequence). The CDR3 has 14 amino acids. The CDR3 DNA is TGTGCCAGCAGCTCTAGCGGGGGGGCAGATACGCAGTATTTT. It specifies CASSSSGGADTQYF.

The CDR3 DNA is TGTGCCACCAGCAGGCCCGGGACAGCCTACGAGCAGTACTTC. Translation: CATSRPGTAYEQYF. The gene calls are TRBV15 and TRBJ2-7; the match to TRBD1 covers 7 bases. CDR3 size: 14 residues. Trimming at V came to 3 bases and at J to 2 bases, leaving 4 bases not matched to a gene. Germline V gives CDR1 LNHNV, CDR2 YYDKDF (reference sequence).

This clone has only one observation. V gene TRBV7-8 combines with J gene TRBJ1-4; TRBD1 matches 7 bases. CDR1 is SGHVS, CDR2 FQNEAQ, per germline. CDR3 size: 15 residues. V gave up 5 bases and J gave up 8 bases; unmatched junction bases: 11. The CDR3 reads CASSTRTGLGEKLFF. CDR3 nucleotide sequence: TGTGCCAGCAGCACCCGGACAGGCCTCGGGGAAAAACTGTTTTTT.

The V gene is TRBV6-5, the J gene TRBJ2-1; 9 bases are shared with TRBD1. Germline lookup yields CDR1 MNHEY and CDR2 SVGAGI. The CDR3 covers 15 residues. Unmatched junction bases numbered 10, after V lost 4 bases and J lost 9 bases. The CDR3 DNA reads as TGTGCCAGCAGTTTCCTTCGACAGGGGGAGGGTGAGCAGTTCTTC. This codes for CASSFLRQGEGEQFF.

This chain joins TRBV5-1 and TRBJ2-3, with 8 bases identical to TRBD1. CDR3 size: 14 residues. After removal of 7 bases from V and 2 bases from J, the junction contained 6 bases not matched to a gene. CDR1 is SGHRS and CDR2 is YFSETQ in the germline V gene. CDR3 sequence: CASAGTGNTDTQYF. For the CDR3, the DNA is TGCGCCAGCGCCGGGACAGGAAACACAGATACGCAGTATTTT.

This chain connects TRBV15 to TRBJ2-1; TRBD2 matches 7 bases. With 10 bases clipped from V and 2 bases from J, the junction kept 5 bases outside the gene matches. The CDR3 has 13 amino acids. Germline CDR1 LNHNV, CDR2 YYDKDF (reference sequence). CDR3: CASSGSTYNEQFF. In DNA form, the CDR3 reads TGTGCCAGTAGCGGGTCAACCTACAATGAGCAGTTCTTC.

V is TRBV14 and J is TRBJ1-1; the D gene is possibly TRBD1 (5 bases). The ends were cut back, 6 bases at V and 4 bases at J, with 12 bases in the middle. The germline CDR1 and CDR2 sequences are SGHDN and FVKESK. The CDR3 loop spans 13 amino acids. The CDR3 coding sequence is TGTGCCAGCAGTCCGCAGGGAACCACTGAAGCTTTCTTT. This gives the protein CASSPQGTTEAFF.

The chain uses TRBV5-1 and TRBJ1-1; possible D gene TRBD1, 5 bases. The CDR3 totals 15 residues. The V gene's germline CDR1 is SGHRS and CDR2 YFSETQ. Trimming shortened V by 3 bases and J by 4 bases, and 16 bases separated the two germline ends. The CDR3 sequence: CASSSGPRGVTEAFF. The CDR3 DNA follows: TGCGCCAGCAGCTCCGGACCGCGGGGGGTCACTGAAGCTTTCTTT.

This clone was seen only a few times. This sequence joins TRBV19 and TRBJ2-7, with 8 bases fitting TRBD1. Germline V gives CDR1 LNHDA, CDR2 SQIVND (reference sequence). V lost 3 bases and J lost 2; bases outside the gene matches: 6. CDR3 size: 15 residues. The chain's CDR3 is CASSMGLTGAYEQYF. The CDR3 DNA is TGTGCCAGTAGTATGGGACTGACAGGGGCCTACGAGCAGTACTTC.

V is TRBV24-1 and J is TRBJ2-7; the D gene is possibly TRBD1 (5 bases). Germline lookup yields CDR1 KGHDR and CDR2 SFDVKD. This CDR3 has 14 residues. Trimming removed 3 bases at V and 2 bases at J, with 10 bases between. The CDR3: CATSDEDTPYEQYF. DNA of the CDR3: TGTGCCACCAGTGATGAGGACACACCCTACGAGCAGTACTTC.

This chain joins TRBV7-9 and TRBJ1-1; the match to TRBD1 covers 7 bases. CDR1 is SEHNR and CDR2 is FQNEAQ in the germline V gene (reference sequence). The J segment lost 3 bases and the V segment lost 5 bases, leaving 3 bases of the junction unmatched. This CDR3 is 13 amino acids long. The CDR3 DNA is TGTGCCAGCAGCCGAGACAGGGACACTGAAGCTTTCTTT. It codes for CASSRDRDTEAFF. The variable domain in full, with the rest retrieved from reference TRBV7-9 and TRBJ1-1, is DTGVSQNPRHKITKRGQNVTFRCDPISEHNRLYWYRQTLGQGPEFLTYFQNEAQLEKSRLLSDRFSAERPKGSFSTLEIQRTEQGDSAMYLCASSRDRDTEAFFGQGTRLTVV.

The chain employs TRBV27 and TRBJ1-2, with 7 bases lining up with TRBD1. The CDR3 runs 15 residues. J was trimmed by 0 bases and V by 6 bases; bases with no gene match: 7. Germline V CDR1 and CDR2: MNHEY, SMNVEV (reference sequence). CDR3 residues: CASSLTGTTNYGYTF. DNA for the CDR3: TGTGCCAGCAGCCTGACAGGGACCACTAACTATGGCTACACCTTC.

The V call is TRBV10-1, the J call TRBJ2-7, with TRBD2 matching over 11 bases. V shed 6 bases and J 4 bases; nucleotides not matched to a gene: 17. This CDR3 comprises 18 residues. CDR1 is WNHNN, CDR2 SYGVQD, per germline (reference sequence). CDR3 sequence reads: CASSPGLAGPTVPYEQYF. In DNA, the CDR3 is TGCGCCAGCAGCCCCGGACTAGCGGGCCCGACGGTTCCTTACGAGCAGTACTTC.